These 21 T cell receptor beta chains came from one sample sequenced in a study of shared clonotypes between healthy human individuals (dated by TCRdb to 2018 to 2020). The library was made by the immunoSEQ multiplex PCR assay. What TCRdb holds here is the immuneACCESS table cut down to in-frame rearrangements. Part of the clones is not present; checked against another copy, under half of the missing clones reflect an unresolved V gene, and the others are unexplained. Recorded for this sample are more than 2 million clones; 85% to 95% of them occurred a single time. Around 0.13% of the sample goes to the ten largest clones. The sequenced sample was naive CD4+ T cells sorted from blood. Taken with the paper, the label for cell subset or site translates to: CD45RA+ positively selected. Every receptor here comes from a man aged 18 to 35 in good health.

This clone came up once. CDR3 nucleotide sequence: TGCGCCAGCAGTCCCACAGGGAGCTCTGGGGCCAACGTCCTGACTTTC. Encoded protein: CASSPTGSSGANVLTF. The gene calls are TRBV10-2 and TRBJ2-6; a possible D gene is TRBD1 (6 bases). The length of the CDR3 is 16 residues. V was cut by 5 bases and J by 0 bases, with 11 bases left in between. Germline V gene lookup returns CDR1 WSHSY and CDR2 SAAADI.

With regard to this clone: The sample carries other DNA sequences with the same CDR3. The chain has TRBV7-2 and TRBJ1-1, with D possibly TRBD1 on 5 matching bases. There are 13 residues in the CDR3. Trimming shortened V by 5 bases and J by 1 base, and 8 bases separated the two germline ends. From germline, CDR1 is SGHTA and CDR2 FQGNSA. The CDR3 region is CASSLQENTEAFF. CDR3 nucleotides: TGTGCCAGCAGCCTACAGGAGAACACTGAAGCTTTCTTT.

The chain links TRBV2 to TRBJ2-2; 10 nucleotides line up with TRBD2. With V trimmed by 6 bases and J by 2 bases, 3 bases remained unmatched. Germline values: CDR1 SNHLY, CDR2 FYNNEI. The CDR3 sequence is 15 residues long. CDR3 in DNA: TGTGCCAGCAGCACTAGCGGGGCCAACACCGGGGAGCTGTTTTTT. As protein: CASSTSGANTGELFF.

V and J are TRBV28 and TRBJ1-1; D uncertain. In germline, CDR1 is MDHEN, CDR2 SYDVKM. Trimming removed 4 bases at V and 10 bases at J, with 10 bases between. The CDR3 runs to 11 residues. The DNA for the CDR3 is TGTGCCAGCAGTTCCCCTACGGGAGCTTTCTTT. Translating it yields CASSSPTGAFF. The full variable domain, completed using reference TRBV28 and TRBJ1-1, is DVKVTQSSRYLVKRTGEKVFLECVQDMDHENMFWYRQDPGLGLRLIYFSYDVKMKEKGDIPEGYSVSREKKERFSLILESASTNQTSMYLCASSSPTGAFFGQGTRLTVV.

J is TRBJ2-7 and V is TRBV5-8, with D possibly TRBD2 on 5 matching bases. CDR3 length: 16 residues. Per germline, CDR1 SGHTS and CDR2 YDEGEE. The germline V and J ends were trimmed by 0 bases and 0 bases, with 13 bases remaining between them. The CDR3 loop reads CASSLGRVRSSYEQYF. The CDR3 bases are TGTGCCAGCAGCTTGGGGCGGGTCCGGAGCTCCTACGAGCAGTACTTC.

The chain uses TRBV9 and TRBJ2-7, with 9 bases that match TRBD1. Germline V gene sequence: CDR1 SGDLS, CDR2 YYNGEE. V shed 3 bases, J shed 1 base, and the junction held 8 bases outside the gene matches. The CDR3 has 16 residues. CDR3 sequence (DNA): TGTGCCAGCAGCGCGAAACCGGGACAGGGATCCTACGAGCAGTACTTC. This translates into CASSAKPGQGSYEQYF.

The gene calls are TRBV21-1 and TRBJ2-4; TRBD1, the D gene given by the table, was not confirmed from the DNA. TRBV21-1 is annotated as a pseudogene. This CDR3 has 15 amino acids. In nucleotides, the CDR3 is TGTGCCAGCAGCAGAGGGGACAGACCCACAAACATTCAGTACTTC. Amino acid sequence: CASSRGDRPTNIQYF.

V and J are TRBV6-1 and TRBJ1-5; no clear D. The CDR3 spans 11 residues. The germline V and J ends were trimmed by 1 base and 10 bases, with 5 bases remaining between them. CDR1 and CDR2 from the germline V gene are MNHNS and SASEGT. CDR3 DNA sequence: TGTGCCAGCAGTGAAGTCTTACCCCAGCATTTT. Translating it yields CASSEVLPQHF.

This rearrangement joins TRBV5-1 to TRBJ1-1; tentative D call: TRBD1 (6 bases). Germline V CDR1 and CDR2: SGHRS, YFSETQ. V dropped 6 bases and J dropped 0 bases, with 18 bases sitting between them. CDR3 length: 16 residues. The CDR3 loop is CASKIRDTVVNTEAFF. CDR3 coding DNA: TGCGCCAGCAAAATTCGGGACACGGTGGTGAACACTGAAGCTTTCTTT.

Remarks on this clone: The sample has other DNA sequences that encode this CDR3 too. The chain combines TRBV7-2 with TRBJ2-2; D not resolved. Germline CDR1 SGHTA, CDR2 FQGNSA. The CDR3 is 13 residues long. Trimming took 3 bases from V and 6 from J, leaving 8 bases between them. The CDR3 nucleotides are TGTGCCAGCAGCTTTGGGCAGGCCGGGGAGCTGTTTTTT. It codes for CASSFGQAGELFF.

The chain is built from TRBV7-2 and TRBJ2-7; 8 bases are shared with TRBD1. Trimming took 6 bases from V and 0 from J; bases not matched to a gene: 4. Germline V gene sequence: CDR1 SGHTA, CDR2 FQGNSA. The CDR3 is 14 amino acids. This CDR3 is CASRIDRGSYEQYF. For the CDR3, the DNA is TGTGCCAGCAGAATCGACAGGGGCTCCTACGAGCAGTACTTC. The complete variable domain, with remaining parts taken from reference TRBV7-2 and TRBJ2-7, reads GAGVSQSPSNKVTEKGKDVELRCDPISGHTALYWYRQSLGQGLEFLIYFQGNSAPDKSGLPSDRFSAERTGGSVSTLTIQRTQQEDSAVYLCASRIDRGSYEQYFGPGTRLTVT.

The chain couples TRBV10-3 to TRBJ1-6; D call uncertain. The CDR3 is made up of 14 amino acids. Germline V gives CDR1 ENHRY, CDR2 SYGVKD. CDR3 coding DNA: TGTGCATCGACGGAGGCAGACTATAATTCACCCCTCCACTTT. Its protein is CASTEADYNSPLHF.

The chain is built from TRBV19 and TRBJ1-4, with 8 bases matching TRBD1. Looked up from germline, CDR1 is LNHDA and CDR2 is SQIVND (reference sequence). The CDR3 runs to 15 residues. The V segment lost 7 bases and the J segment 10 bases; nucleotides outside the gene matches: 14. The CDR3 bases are TGTGCCAGTAATCCTTCGGACAGGGCTACGGGAAAACTGTTTTTT. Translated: CASNPSDRATGKLFF.

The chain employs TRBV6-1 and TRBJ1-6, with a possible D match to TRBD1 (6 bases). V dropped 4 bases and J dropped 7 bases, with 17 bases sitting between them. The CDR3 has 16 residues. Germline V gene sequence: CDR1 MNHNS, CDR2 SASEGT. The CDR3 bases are TGTGCCAGCAGTGGGGGGTTTAACAGGGTGAATTCACCCCTCCACTTT. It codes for CASSGGFNRVNSPLHF.

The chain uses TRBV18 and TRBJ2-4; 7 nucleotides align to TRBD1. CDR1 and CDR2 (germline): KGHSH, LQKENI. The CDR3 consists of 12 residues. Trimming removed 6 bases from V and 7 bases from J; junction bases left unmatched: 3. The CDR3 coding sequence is TGTGCCAGCTCGCAGGGGGACAACATTCAGTACTTC. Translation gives CASSQGDNIQYF. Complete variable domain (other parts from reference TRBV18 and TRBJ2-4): NAGVMQNPRHLVRRRGQEARLRCSPMKGHSHVYWYRQLPEEGLKFMVYLQKENIIDESGMPKERFSAEFPKEGPSILRIQQVVRGDSAAYFCASSQGDNIQYFGAGTRLSVL.

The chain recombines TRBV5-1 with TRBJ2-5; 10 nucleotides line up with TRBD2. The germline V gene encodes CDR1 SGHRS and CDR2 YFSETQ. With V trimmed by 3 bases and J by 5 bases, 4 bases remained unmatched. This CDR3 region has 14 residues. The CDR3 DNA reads TGCGCCAGCAGCTCTAGCGGGGGCACGGAGACCCAGTACTTC. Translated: CASSSSGGTETQYF. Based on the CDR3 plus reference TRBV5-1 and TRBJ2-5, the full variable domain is KAGVTQTPRYLIKTRGQQVTLSCSPISGHRSVSWYQQTPGQGLQFLFEYFSETQRNKGNFPGRFSGRQFSNSRSEMNVSTLELGDSALYLCASSSSGGTETQYFGPGTRLLVL.

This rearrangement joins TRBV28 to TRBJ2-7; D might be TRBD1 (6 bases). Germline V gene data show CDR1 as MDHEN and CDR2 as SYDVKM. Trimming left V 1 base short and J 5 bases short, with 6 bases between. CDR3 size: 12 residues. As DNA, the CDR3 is TGTGCCAGCAGTTTATACAGGGACGAGCAGTACTTC. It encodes CASSLYRDEQYF.

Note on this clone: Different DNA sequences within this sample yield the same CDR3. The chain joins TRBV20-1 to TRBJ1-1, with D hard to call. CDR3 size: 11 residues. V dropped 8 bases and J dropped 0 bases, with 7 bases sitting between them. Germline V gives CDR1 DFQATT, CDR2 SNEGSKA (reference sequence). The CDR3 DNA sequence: TGCAGTCCCACTTTGAACACTGAAGCTTTCTTT. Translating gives CSPTLNTEAFF.

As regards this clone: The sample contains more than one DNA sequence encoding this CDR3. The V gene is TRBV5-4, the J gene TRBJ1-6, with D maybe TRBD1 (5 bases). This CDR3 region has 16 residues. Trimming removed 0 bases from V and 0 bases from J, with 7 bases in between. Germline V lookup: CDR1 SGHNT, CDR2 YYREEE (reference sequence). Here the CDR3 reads CASSLGGSSYNSPLHF. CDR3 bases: TGTGCCAGCAGCTTGGGGGGGAGCTCCTATAATTCACCCCTCCACTTT.

CDR3 bases: TGTGCCAGCAGCTCGGAGGCGGGAGATACGCAGTATTTT. Residues: CASSSEAGDTQYF. The genes are TRBV11-2 and TRBJ2-3; tentative D call: TRBD2 (5 bases). V lost 4 bases and J lost 5, with 10 bases in between. The germline V gene has CDR1 SGHAT and CDR2 FQNNGV. The CDR3 consists of 13 residues. The full variable domain, in which reference TRBV11-2 and TRBJ2-3 provide the parts outside the CDR3, is EAGVAQSPRYKIIEKRQSVAFWCNPISGHATLYWYQQILGQGPKLLIQFQNNGVVDDSQLPKDRFSAERLKGVDSTLKIQPAKLEDSAVYLCASSSEAGDTQYFGPGTRLTVL.

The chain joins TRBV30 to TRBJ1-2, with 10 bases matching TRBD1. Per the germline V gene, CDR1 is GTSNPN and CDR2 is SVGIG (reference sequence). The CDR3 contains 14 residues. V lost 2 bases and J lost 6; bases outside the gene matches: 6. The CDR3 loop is CAWSSRDRGDGYTF. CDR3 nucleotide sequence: TGTGCCTGGAGTTCCCGGGACAGGGGCGATGGCTACACCTTC.